This T cell receptor beta chain derives from a study of T cells in Graves' hyperthyroidism and ophthalmopathy. Study results and limitations: Blood also held most thyroid clonotypes expanded beyond 0.001. Ophthalmopathy, as predicted by the model, came a median 6.5 months after the prediction.

V was pared by 3 bases and J by 6 bases, with 18 bases between. Germline V gives CDR1 LGHDT, CDR2 YNNKEL (reference sequence). The CDR3 has 16 amino acids. Amplification of TCR beta CDR3 regions was performed using RNA transcripts as template. RT-PCR in the first round (using the HTBI primer set) targeted the TCR CDR3. TCRdb used MiXCR to reprocess the multiplex PCR reads, holding one entry per CDR3 protein. The sample has over 250,000 distinct CDR3 sequences; about 17% are singletons. Ophthalmopathy in the patients scored at least 3 on Clinical Activity Score and at least 4 on NOSPECS grade, lasting under 3 months. This clonotype was counted a few times. Its specificity is unknown. A single base separates this from a much larger clone, so it may be a read error.

V gene TRBV3-1 combines with J gene TRBJ2-1; D remains unclear. The TCR comes from a woman aged 55-75 years with Graves' ophthalmopathy. Sequenced: blood. The CDR3 nucleotides are TGTGCCAGCAGCCATTGGCCACCAAGCCCTACCAATGAGCAGTTCTTC. Translated: CASSHWPPSPTNEQFF.